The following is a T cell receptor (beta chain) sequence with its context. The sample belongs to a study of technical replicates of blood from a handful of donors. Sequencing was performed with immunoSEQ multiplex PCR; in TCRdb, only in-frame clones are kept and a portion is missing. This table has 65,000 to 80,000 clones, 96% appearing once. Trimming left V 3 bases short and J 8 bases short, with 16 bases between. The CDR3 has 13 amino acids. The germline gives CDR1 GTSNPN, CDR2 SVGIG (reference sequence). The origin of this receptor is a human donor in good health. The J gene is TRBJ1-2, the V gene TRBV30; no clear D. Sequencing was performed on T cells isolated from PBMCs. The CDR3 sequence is CAWSPPGLGGYTF. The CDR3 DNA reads TGTGCCTGGAGCCCCCCGGGTCTTGGGGGCTACACCTTC.